This TCR beta chain comes out of a study of blood T cell repertoires in COVID-19. Across the study: The United States, Italy and Spain were the sources of the acute and convalescent COVID-19 samples. PBMCs, B-cell-depleted T cells, or T cells were the source of the cDNA or gDNA that made up the material.

The authors' processing: The authors estimated nucleated cell counts from reference gene primer amplification. Only in-frame clones appear in the TCRdb table, and some are missing; sequencing was by immunoSEQ multiplex PCR. Clone size and V and J calls were adopted from that table, with D and trimming inferred from the DNA. The sample holds 300,000 to 400,000 clones; roughly 90% are singletons and the top ten take 2.5% to 3%. The V gene end was trimmed by 5 bases and the J gene end by 6 bases; junction bases not matched to a gene: 6. Germline assignment: CDR1 SGHAT and CDR2 FQNNGV. This CDR3 is 13 amino acids long. Seattle cases were enrolled at active infection and followed longitudinally.

This TCR came from a woman aged 30 to 39 with COVID-19, enrolled during active disease. The genes are TRBV11-2 and TRBJ1-1; 7 bases fit TRBD1. Sample: peripheral blood. The CDR3 protein is CASSVDRVAEAFF. CDR3 sequence (DNA): TGTGCCAGCAGCGTCGACAGGGTCGCTGAAGCTTTCTTT.